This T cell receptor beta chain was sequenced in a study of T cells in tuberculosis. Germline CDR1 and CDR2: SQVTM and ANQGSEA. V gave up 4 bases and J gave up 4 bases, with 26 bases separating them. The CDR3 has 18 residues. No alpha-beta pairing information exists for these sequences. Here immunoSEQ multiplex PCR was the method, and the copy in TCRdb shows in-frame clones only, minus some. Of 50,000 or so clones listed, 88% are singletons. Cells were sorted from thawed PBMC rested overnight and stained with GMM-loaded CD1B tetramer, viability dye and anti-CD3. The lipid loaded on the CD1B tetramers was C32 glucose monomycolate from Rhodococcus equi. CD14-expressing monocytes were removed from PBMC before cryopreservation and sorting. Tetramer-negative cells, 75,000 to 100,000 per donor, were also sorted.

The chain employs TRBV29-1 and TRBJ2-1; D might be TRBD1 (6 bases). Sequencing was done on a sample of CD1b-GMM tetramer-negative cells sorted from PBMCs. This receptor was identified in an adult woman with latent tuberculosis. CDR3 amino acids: CSVGEPGASSSRYNEQFF. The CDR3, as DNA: TGCAGCGTTGGCGAGCCAGGGGCATCCAGTTCCCGATACAATGAGCAGTTCTTC.